These 14 T cell receptor beta chains were all obtained from the same sample, sequenced in a study of shared clonotypes between healthy human individuals. CD45RO-negative CD8 cells positively selected for CCR7 made up the naive population, which excluded terminally differentiated effector memory CD45RA+ cells. Some clones are missing from TCRdb's copy, which holds only in-frame ones; the method was immunoSEQ multiplex PCR. In the table there are approximately 1.9 million clones, just under 95% of which are singletons. Sequenced material: naive CD8+ T cells from PBMCs. Receptors were obtained from a man aged 18-30 years in good health. Some clones in this sample may be carry-over from other donors' samples.

The V gene is TRBV29-1, the J gene TRBJ2-5, with 10 bases that match TRBD2. The V gene's germline CDR1 is SQVTM and CDR2 ANQGSEA. The CDR3 is 12 residues long. V lost 7 bases and J lost 1; bases outside the gene matches: 0. The CDR3 coding sequence is TGCAGCGGGACTAGCGGCCAAGAGACCCAGTACTTC. Translation: CSGTSGQETQYF.

This sequence joins TRBV27 and TRBJ2-4; 9 bases match TRBD1. The V gene's germline CDR1 is MNHEY and CDR2 SMNVEV (reference sequence). The CDR3 covers 18 residues. V was pared by 6 bases and J by 8 bases, with 20 bases of the junction left unmatched. For the CDR3, the DNA is TGTGCCAGCAGCGATCTCCCCGGACAGGGGATGTTCGGGGACATTCAGTACTTC. It codes for CASSDLPGQGMFGDIQYF.

This rearrangement joins TRBV15 to TRBJ2-3, with D possibly being TRBD2 (5 bases). V lost 10 bases, J lost 5 bases, and 19 bases lay in between. The CDR3 is 14 amino acids. The germline gives CDR1 LNHNV, CDR2 YYDKDF (reference sequence). This CDR3 reads CAIAEGLWEDTQYF. For the CDR3, the DNA is TGTGCCATCGCCGAGGGCCTCTGGGAAGATACGCAGTATTTT.

This sequence joins TRBV7-6 and TRBJ2-7; 8 nucleotides line up with TRBD2. The CDR3 runs 15 residues. CDR1 is SGHVS and CDR2 is FNYEAQ in the germline V gene. V shed 4 bases and J 4 bases; nucleotides not matched to a gene: 9. The CDR3, as DNA: TGTGCCAGCAGCTCCCAAGCGGGAGTTAATTACGAGCAGTACTTC. Translating gives CASSSQAGVNYEQYF.

The CDR3 protein is CASSLSQGAGNTIYF. Written as DNA, the CDR3 is TGTGCCAGCAGCTTGTCCCAGGGCGCTGGAAACACCATATATTTT. This chain uses TRBV11-2 with TRBJ1-3, with D maybe TRBD1 (5 bases). V was shortened by 3 bases and J by 2 bases, with 11 bases between the two germline ends. The CDR3 covers 15 residues. Germline V CDR1 and CDR2: SGHAT, FQNNGV.

The J gene is TRBJ1-4, the V gene TRBV4-1; TRBD1 is a possible D gene (5 bases). Germline-derived CDR1 and CDR2 are MGHRA and YSYEKL. Trimming left V 4 bases short and J 0 bases short, with 9 bases between. This CDR3 spans 15 amino acids. The CDR3 region is CASSRTGATNEKLFF. The DNA of the CDR3 is TGCGCCAGCAGCCGCACAGGCGCAACTAATGAAAAACTGTTTTTT.

This clone occurred once. The rearrangement links TRBV11-2 to TRBJ2-2, with D perhaps matching TRBD2 (5 bases). V was shortened by 8 bases and J by 5 bases, with 12 bases between the two germline ends. The CDR3 spans 13 residues. From germline, CDR1 is SGHAT and CDR2 FQNNGV. The CDR3: CASVLGRTGELFF. Here the CDR3 DNA reads TGTGCCAGCGTGCTAGGGAGAACCGGGGAGCTGTTTTTT.

This clone was seen more than once but under ten times. This sequence joins TRBV7-9 and TRBJ1-1; perhaps TRBD1 as D (5 bases). The CDR3 runs to 13 residues. From germline, CDR1 is SEHNR and CDR2 FQNEAQ (reference sequence). The V and J ends lost 5 bases and 6 bases respectively, with 13 bases between them. The CDR3 bases are TGTGCCAGCAGCCGGCGAGGGGCCCCTGAAGCTTTCTTT. Translated, it gives CASSRRGAPEAFF.

This clone has just one count. V gene TRBV27 combines with J gene TRBJ2-1, with D unresolved. The V gene's germline CDR1 is MNHEY and CDR2 SMNVEV (reference sequence). V was pared by 2 bases and J by 5 bases, with 10 bases between. The CDR3 has 14 residues. CDR3 residues: CASSLGDSHNEQFF. The CDR3 coding sequence is TGTGCCAGCAGTTTAGGAGACTCTCACAATGAGCAGTTCTTC.

The J gene is TRBJ1-2, the V gene TRBV6-4, with 7 bases matching TRBD1. The CDR3 runs to 15 residues. CDR1 MRHNA and CDR2 SNTAGT come from the germline V gene. The ends lost 6 bases at V and 2 bases at J; junction bases unmatched: 9. CDR3 DNA: TGTGCCAGCAGCCCCGGCCGGGGACAGAACTATGGCTACACCTTC. Translated, it gives CASSPGRGQNYGYTF.

The chain couples TRBV11-2 to TRBJ2-2; 8 bases agree with TRBD2. This CDR3 has 16 residues. V trimming: 4 bases; J trimming: 8 bases; junction bases outside the gene matches: 12. The germline gives CDR1 SGHAT, CDR2 FQNNGV. The CDR3 nucleotides are TGTGCCAGCAGCTCTCGGGGGAGCGGGAGTCCGGGGGAGCTGTTTTTT. Its translation: CASSSRGSGSPGELFF.

V and J are TRBV27 and TRBJ1-1; D ambiguous. V was cut by 6 bases and J by 5 bases, with 10 bases left in between. The CDR3 loop spans 12 amino acids. Germline loops: CDR1 MNHEY, CDR2 SMNVEV (reference sequence). The CDR3 sequence is CASRLGKTEAFF. The CDR3 bases are TGTGCCAGCAGGCTAGGGAAGACTGAAGCTTTCTTT.

The chain couples TRBV9 to TRBJ2-1; 9 positions match TRBD2. This CDR3 is 15 amino acids long. V shed 0 bases and J 7 bases; nucleotides not matched to a gene: 5. Per the germline V gene, CDR1 is SGDLS and CDR2 is YYNGEE. CDR3 in amino acids: CASSVGLAGTNEQFF. The CDR3 nucleotides read TGTGCCAGCAGCGTAGGGCTAGCGGGAACAAATGAGCAGTTCTTC.

CDR3 protein: CASSELILAGTGELFF. For the CDR3, the DNA is TGTGCCAGCAGTGAATTAATCCTGGCGGGAACCGGGGAGCTGTTTTTT. The rearrangement uses TRBV2 and TRBJ2-2, with D possibly TRBD2 on 6 matching bases. Germline-derived CDR1 and CDR2 are SNHLY and FYNNEI. Trimming stripped 2 bases from V and 5 bases from J, with 15 bases between. The CDR3 extends over 16 amino acids. Variable domain in full (rest from reference TRBV2 and TRBJ2-2): EPEVTQTPSHQVTQMGQEVILRCVPISNHLYFYWYRQILGQKVEFLVSFYNNEISEKSEIFDDQFSVERPDGSNFTLKIRSTKLEDSAMYFCASSELILAGTGELFFGEGSRLTVL.